This passage covers 3 T cell receptor beta chains from one sample sequenced in a study of blood T cell repertoires in COVID-19. The protocol was immunoSEQ multiplex PCR, while the TCRdb copy is restricted to in-frame clones and leaves out a portion. The sample consists of about 330,000 clones, more than 85% of them appearing once. Specimen: PBMCs or T cells enriched from blood (not recorded which). These TCRs come from a young woman who had recovered from COVID-19.

The V gene is TRBV10-2, the J gene TRBJ1-5, with 8 bases fitting TRBD1. V shed 6 bases, J shed 3 bases, and the junction held 13 bases outside the gene matches. The CDR3 is 17 amino acids. Germline CDR1 reads WSHSY; CDR2 reads SAAADI. This CDR3 reads CASRDVSAGGVNQPQHF. DNA for the CDR3: TGCGCCAGCAGGGACGTATCGGCAGGGGGCGTCAATCAGCCCCAGCATTTT.

This chain connects TRBV7-9 to TRBJ1-2; tentative D call: TRBD1 (5 bases). This CDR3 spans 14 amino acids. With 3 bases removed from V and 4 bases from J, the gap between germline ends came to 12 bases. Germline values: CDR1 SEHNR, CDR2 FQNEAQ (reference sequence). CDR3 bases: TGTGCCAGCAGCTTGGCAGGGCGCAGCTATGGCTACACCTTC. It is translated as CASSLAGRSYGYTF.

The V gene is TRBV5-6, the J gene TRBJ1-2; 7 bases line up with TRBD1. This CDR3 has 14 amino acids. The J segment lost 3 bases and the V segment lost 3 bases, leaving 5 bases of the junction unmatched. Per the germline V gene, CDR1 is SGHDT and CDR2 is YYEEEE. The CDR3 DNA follows: TGTGCCAGCAGCTCGTCCGGGACAGACTATGGCTACACCTTC. It encodes CASSSSGTDYGYTF.